A single sample gave rise to the 24 T cell receptor beta chains below, sequenced in a study of shared clonotypes between healthy human individuals. Terminally differentiated effector memory CD45RA+ cells were excluded by CCR7 positive selection of CD45RO-negative cells. Using immunoSEQ multiplex PCR, the repertoire was profiled, and TCRdb retains in-frame clones only, with some absent. There are more than 2 million clones in the sample; 80% to 95% occur only once, and under 2% lies in the top ten. The sequenced material came from naive CD8+ T cells from PBMCs. The receptors originated from a young man in good health. Some clones in this sample may be carry-over from other donors' samples.

The CDR3 DNA reads TGTGCCAGCAGCTTTACTAGCTCTGGGGTCGGGGAGCTGTTTTTT. This sequence encodes CASSFTSSGVGELFF. The chain carries TRBV7-2 and TRBJ2-2; D may be TRBD2 (6 bases). Germline CDR1 and CDR2: SGHTA and FQGNSA. Trimming cost V 3 bases and J 7 bases, with 15 bases left between them. The CDR3 spans 15 residues.

CDR3 bases: TGTGCCAGCGCAGGGGGCAACACTGAAGCTTTCTTT. Residues: CASAGGNTEAFF. The chain combines TRBV11-2 with TRBJ1-1; 8 bases match TRBD1. With 8 bases clipped from V and 2 bases from J, the junction kept 1 base outside the gene matches. CDR3 size: 12 residues. Germline CDR1 and CDR2: SGHAT and FQNNGV.

CDR3 sequence (DNA): TGTGCCAGCAGCCTCGGAGACGAGCTGTTTTTT. Its protein is CASSLGDELFF. This chain connects TRBV7-3 to TRBJ2-2, with D hard to call. Per germline, CDR1 SGHTA and CDR2 FQGTGA. V was pared by 5 bases and J by 11 bases, with 9 bases between. This CDR3 has 11 amino acids.

The chain uses TRBV28 and TRBJ1-1; 9 nucleotides align to TRBD1. Looked up from germline, CDR1 is MDHEN and CDR2 is SYDVKM. CDR3 size: 16 residues. V lost 6 bases, J lost 1 base, and 9 bases stayed unmatched. This CDR3 reads CASRQNRGHGNTEAFF. CDR3 DNA: TGTGCCAGCAGGCAGAACAGGGGGCACGGGAACACTGAAGCTTTCTTT.

This clone was seen once. The DNA of the CDR3 is TGCGCCAGCAGCCACCGGGGGATGGACTACGAGCAGTACTTC. Its protein product is CASSHRGMDYEQYF. V and J are TRBV4-1 and TRBJ2-7, with TRBD2 as a possible D gene (6 bases). V lost 3 bases to trimming and J lost 3 bases, with 12 bases between them. Germline CDR1 reads MGHRA; CDR2 reads YSYEKL. The CDR3 is 14 amino acids.

The J gene is TRBJ1-2, the V gene TRBV4-1; D is uncertain. The CDR3 is 14 amino acids. CDR1 MGHRA and CDR2 YSYEKL come from the germline V gene. Trimming shortened V by 1 base and J by 4 bases, and 10 bases separated the two germline ends. The CDR3 DNA is TGCGCCAGCAGCCAAGTTGGTCGGGGCTATGGCTACACCTTC. The encoded protein is CASSQVGRGYGYTF.

The J gene is TRBJ1-5, the V gene TRBV5-1, with TRBD1 identical over 7 bases. The CDR3 has 16 amino acids. The trim removed 2 bases at V and 6 bases at J, leaving 11 bases unmatched. Germline V gene sequence: CDR1 SGHRS, CDR2 YFSETQ. This chain's CDR3 is CASSFETGNGPQPQHF. DNA for the CDR3: TGCGCCAGCAGCTTTGAGACAGGGAACGGTCCTCAGCCCCAGCATTTT.

Notes on this clone: This CDR3 is also generated by other DNA sequences in the sample. The V and J genes are TRBV27 and TRBJ1-1; D perhaps matches TRBD1 (5 bases). V lost 0 bases, J lost 5 bases, and 7 bases lay in between. The CDR3 spans 13 residues. CDR1 is MNHEY and CDR2 is SMNVEV in the germline V gene (reference sequence). CDR3 sequence: CASSLSRGTEAFF. The CDR3 coding sequence is TGTGCCAGCAGTTTATCAAGGGGTACTGAAGCTTTCTTT.

This sequence joins TRBV14 and TRBJ1-1; D is uncertain. V was cut by 0 bases and J by 3 bases, with 8 bases left in between. This CDR3 is built from 14 residues. Germline lookup yields CDR1 SGHDN and CDR2 FVKESK. The chain's CDR3 is CASSQDIYDTEAFF. CDR3 in DNA: TGTGCCAGCAGCCAAGATATATACGACACTGAAGCTTTCTTT. Drawing the rest from reference TRBV14 and TRBJ1-1, the complete variable domain is EAGVTQFPSHSVIEKGQTVTLRCDPISGHDNLYWYRRVMGKEIKFLLHFVKESKQDESGMPNNRFLAERTGGTYSTLKVQPAELEDSGVYFCASSQDIYDTEAFFGQGTRLTVV.

The V call is TRBV28, the J call TRBJ2-7; D remains ambiguous. Germline V gene data show CDR1 as MDHEN and CDR2 as SYDVKM. With 3 bases removed from V and 5 bases from J, the gap between germline ends came to 11 bases. This CDR3 region has 13 residues. CDR3 residues: CASSFLKKHEQYF. In nucleotides, the CDR3 is TGTGCCAGCAGTTTTCTTAAGAAGCACGAGCAGTACTTC.

This sequence joins TRBV30 and TRBJ2-7, with no clear D. The CDR3 contains 13 residues. V shed 2 bases and J shed 2 bases, with 10 bases lying between them. Germline CDR1 is GTSNPN and CDR2 is SVGIG (reference sequence). In nucleotides, the CDR3 is TGTGCCTGGAGTCCCACATCGGCCTACGAGCAGTACTTC. Its translation: CAWSPTSAYEQYF.

Comments on this clone: Other nucleotide sequences in the sample specify the same CDR3. V usage is TRBV6-1 and J usage is TRBJ1-5, with TRBD1 matching over 8 bases. V shed 6 bases, J shed 1 base, and the junction held 5 bases outside the gene matches. The germline CDR1 and CDR2 sequences are MNHNS and SASEGT. This CDR3 spans 15 amino acids. The CDR3 region is CASSADRGSNQPQHF. CDR3 nucleotides: TGTGCCAGCAGCGCCGACAGGGGCAGCAATCAGCCCCAGCATTTT.

J is TRBJ2-7 and V is TRBV27; TRBD1 is a possible D gene (5 bases). This CDR3 region has 14 residues. Between the trimmed V and J ends, which lost 4 bases and 3 bases, there was a span of 13 bases. Looked up from germline, CDR1 is MNHEY and CDR2 is SMNVEV (reference sequence). CDR3 residues: CASSSGFSHYEQYF. CDR3 bases: TGTGCCAGCAGTTCAGGGTTTTCGCACTACGAGCAGTACTTC.

The chain joins TRBV5-6 to TRBJ2-2; no clear D gene. This CDR3 contains 15 residues. The ends were cut back, 2 bases at V and 4 bases at J, with 12 bases in the middle. CDR1 and CDR2 (germline): SGHDT, YYEEEE. This CDR3 reads CASSFGEVGTGELFF. Here the CDR3 DNA reads TGTGCCAGCAGCTTCGGTGAGGTGGGCACCGGGGAGCTGTTTTTT. Full variable domain (remainder filled in from reference TRBV5-6 and TRBJ2-2): DAGVTQSPTHLIKTRGQQVTLRCSPKSGHDTVSWYQQALGQGPQFIFQYYEEEERQRGNFPDRFSGHQFPNYSSELNVNALLLGDSALYLCASSFGEVGTGELFFGEGSRLTVL.

The chain has TRBV7-9 and TRBJ2-3; D is uncertain. This CDR3 has 15 amino acids. The V end lost 2 bases, the J end lost 4 bases, and 13 bases lay between the germline ends. CDR1 SEHNR and CDR2 FQNEAQ come from the germline V gene (reference sequence). CDR3 amino acids: CASSLPVSAADTQYF. The CDR3 DNA reads as TGTGCCAGCAGCTTACCAGTCAGTGCCGCAGATACGCAGTATTTT. Full variable domain (outside the CDR3, taken from reference TRBV7-9 and TRBJ2-3): DTGVSQNPRHKITKRGQNVTFRCDPISEHNRLYWYRQTLGQGPEFLTYFQNEAQLEKSRLLSDRFSAERPKGSFSTLEIQRTEQGDSAMYLCASSLPVSAADTQYFGPGTRLTVL.

The CDR3 region is CASSQSAAGELFF. CDR3 DNA: TGTGCCAGCAGCCAATCGGCGGCCGGGGAGCTGTTTTTT. This sequence joins TRBV9 and TRBJ2-2; D unclear. The CDR3 runs to 13 residues. Germline CDR1 and CDR2: SGDLS and YYNGEE. Trimming took 4 bases from V and 6 from J, leaving 10 bases between them.

V is TRBV5-4 and J is TRBJ1-2; tentative D call: TRBD1 (6 bases). The CDR3 spans 14 residues. Per germline, CDR1 SGHNT and CDR2 YYREEE (reference sequence). V was trimmed by 0 bases and J by 3 bases, leaving 9 bases between them. CDR3 residues: CASSLADRDYGYTF. In nucleotides, the CDR3 is TGTGCCAGCAGCTTGGCGGACAGAGACTATGGCTACACCTTC.

This chain uses TRBV4-1 with TRBJ1-5; TRBD1 matches at 7 bases. This CDR3 region has 16 residues. V lost 0 bases, J lost 9 bases, and 11 bases stayed unmatched. Germline V lookup: CDR1 MGHRA, CDR2 YSYEKL. Here the CDR3 reads CASSQEATGRSRPQHF. Written as DNA, the CDR3 is TGCGCCAGCAGCCAAGAGGCGACAGGGAGATCTCGGCCCCAGCATTTT.

The chain recombines TRBV7-9 with TRBJ1-2; D is perhaps TRBD1 (5 bases). Germline CDR1 SEHNR, CDR2 FQNEAQ (reference sequence). V was pared by 3 bases and J by 0 bases, with 11 bases between. The CDR3 is 15 residues long. CDR3 residues: CASSLWDPSNYGYTF. Here the CDR3 DNA reads TGTGCCAGCAGCTTGTGGGACCCTTCTAACTATGGCTACACCTTC.

This clone has just one count. The chain joins TRBV2 to TRBJ2-7, with D tentatively TRBD2 (6 bases). The CDR3 is 14 amino acids. Germline V gene sequence: CDR1 SNHLY, CDR2 FYNNEI. CDR3 bases: TGTGCTATCATCGTGGCGGGATACTCCTACGAGCAGTACTTC. Protein sequence: CAIIVAGYSYEQYF.

V gene TRBV11-2 combines with J gene TRBJ2-7; 11 bases line up with TRBD2. CDR3 length equals 14 residues. The V segment lost 7 bases and the J segment 3 bases; nucleotides outside the gene matches: 5. The germline gives CDR1 SGHAT, CDR2 FQNNGV. The CDR3 DNA follows: TGTGCCAGCACCCCGGGACTAGCGGACTACGAGCAGTACTTC. Protein sequence: CASTPGLADYEQYF.

The chain combines TRBV6-1 with TRBJ2-7, with D hard to call. Per germline, CDR1 MNHNS and CDR2 SASEGT. This CDR3 comprises 13 residues. Trimming removed 6 bases from V and 1 base from J, with 10 bases in between. In nucleotides, the CDR3 is TGTGCCAGCAGGGCCTCGAATTCCTACGAGCAGTACTTC. The encoded protein is CASRASNSYEQYF.

The sample holds one count of this clone. The chain links TRBV27 to TRBJ2-7; maybe TRBD2 (6 bases). CDR3 length equals 15 residues. The germline V gene encodes CDR1 MNHEY and CDR2 SMNVEV (reference sequence). The V and J ends lost 5 bases and 3 bases respectively, with 17 bases between them. The CDR3 spells CASSTRVSGVYEQYF. The CDR3 nucleotides read TGTGCCAGCAGTACCAGGGTTAGCGGAGTCTACGAGCAGTACTTC.

As regards this clone: Other DNA sequences from this sample encode an identical CDR3 as well. The CDR3 reads CASSSRDRGSYEQYF. The CDR3 bases are TGTGCCAGCAGTTCCCGGGACAGGGGTTCCTACGAGCAGTACTTC. The chain carries TRBV27 and TRBJ2-7; 10 bases are shared with TRBD1. The CDR3 covers 15 residues. Germline assignment: CDR1 MNHEY and CDR2 SMNVEV (reference sequence). Trimming at V came to 4 bases and at J to 1 base, leaving 4 bases not matched to a gene.